This TCR beta chain was identified in a study of T cell responses to AZD1222 COVID-19 vaccine. This clone was counted only a few times. What it binds is unknown. Study results and limitations: The span of vaccine-associated CD4 TCRs extended across spike, with dominance at 160-218 and 743-854.

Sequencing used immunoSEQ multiplex PCR; TCRdb keeps in-frame clones, though not all of them. Of tens of thousands of clones in the sample, roughly 80% were seen once. Trimming left V 1 base short and J 4 bases short, with 8 bases between. CDR1 is KGHSH, CDR2 LQKENI, per germline. The CDR3 spans 15 residues. This rearrangement joins TRBV18 to TRBJ1-6, with unresolved D. Sequenced material: peripheral blood, taken on day 0 of AZD1222 vaccination. The source is an adult in good health. For the CDR3, the DNA is TGTGCCAGCTCACCACAGGGTCCGTATAATTCACCCCTCCACTTT. This sequence encodes CASSPQGPYNSPLHF.